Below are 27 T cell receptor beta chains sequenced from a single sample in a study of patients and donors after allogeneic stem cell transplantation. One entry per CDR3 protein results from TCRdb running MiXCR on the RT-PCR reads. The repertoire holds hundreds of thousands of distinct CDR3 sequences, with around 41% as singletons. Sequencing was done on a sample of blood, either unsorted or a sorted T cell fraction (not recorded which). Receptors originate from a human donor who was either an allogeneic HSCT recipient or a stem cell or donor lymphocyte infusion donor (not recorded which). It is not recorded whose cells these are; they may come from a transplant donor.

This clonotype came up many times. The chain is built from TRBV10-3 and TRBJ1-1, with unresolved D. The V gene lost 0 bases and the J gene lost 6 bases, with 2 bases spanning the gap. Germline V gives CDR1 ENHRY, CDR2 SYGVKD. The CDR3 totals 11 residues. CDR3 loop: CAISESPEAFF. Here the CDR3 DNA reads TGTGCCATCAGTGAGTCCCCTGAAGCTTTCTTT.

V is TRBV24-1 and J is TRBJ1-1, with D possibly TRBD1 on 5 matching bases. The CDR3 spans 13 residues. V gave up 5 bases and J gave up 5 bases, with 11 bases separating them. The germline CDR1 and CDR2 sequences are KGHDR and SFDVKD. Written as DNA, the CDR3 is TGTGCCACCAGTGGGCAGGGTGAAACTGAAGCTTTCTTT. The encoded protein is CATSGQGETEAFF.

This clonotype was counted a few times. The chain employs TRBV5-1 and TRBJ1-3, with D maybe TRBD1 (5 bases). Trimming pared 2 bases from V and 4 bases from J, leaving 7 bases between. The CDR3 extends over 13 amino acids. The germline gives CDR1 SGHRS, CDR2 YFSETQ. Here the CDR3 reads CASSLNRGNTIYF. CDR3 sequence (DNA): TGCGCCAGCAGCTTAAACAGGGGAAACACCATATATTTT.

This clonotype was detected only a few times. CDR3 nucleotide sequence: TGTGCCACCAGTGACAGGGTGAGCAATCAGCCCCAGCATTTT. Protein sequence: CATSDRVSNQPQHF. The chain couples TRBV24-1 to TRBJ1-5; D might be TRBD1 (5 bases). V dropped 4 bases and J dropped 1 base, with 7 bases sitting between them. Germline loops: CDR1 KGHDR, CDR2 SFDVKD. CDR3 length equals 14 residues.

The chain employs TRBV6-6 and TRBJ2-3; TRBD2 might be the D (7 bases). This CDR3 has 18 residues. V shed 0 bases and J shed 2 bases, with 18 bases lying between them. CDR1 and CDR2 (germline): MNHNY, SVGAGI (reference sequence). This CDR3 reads CASSYSLVRGANTDTQYF. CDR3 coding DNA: TGTGCCAGCAGTTACTCGTTGGTCCGGGGGGCCAACACAGATACGCAGTATTTT.

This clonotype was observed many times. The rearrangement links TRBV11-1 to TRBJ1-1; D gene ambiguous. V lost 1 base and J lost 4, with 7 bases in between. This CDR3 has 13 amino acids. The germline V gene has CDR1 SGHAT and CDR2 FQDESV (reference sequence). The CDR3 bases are TGTGCCAGCAGCTTAGAGGGAAGCACTGAAGCTTTCTTT. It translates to CASSLEGSTEAFF.

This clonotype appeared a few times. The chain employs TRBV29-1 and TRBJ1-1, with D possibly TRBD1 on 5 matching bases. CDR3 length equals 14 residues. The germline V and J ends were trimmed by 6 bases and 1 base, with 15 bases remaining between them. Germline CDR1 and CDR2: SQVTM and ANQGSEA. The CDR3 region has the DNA TGCAGCGTAGCACCGGGACGGACGAACACTGAAGCTTTCTTT. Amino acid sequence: CSVAPGRTNTEAFF. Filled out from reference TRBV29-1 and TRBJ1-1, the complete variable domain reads SAVISQKPSRDICQRGTSLTIQCQVDSQVTMMFWYRQQPGQSLTLIATANQGSEATYESGFVIDKFPISRPNLTFSTLTVSNMSPEDSSIYLCSVAPGRTNTEAFFGQGTRLTVV.

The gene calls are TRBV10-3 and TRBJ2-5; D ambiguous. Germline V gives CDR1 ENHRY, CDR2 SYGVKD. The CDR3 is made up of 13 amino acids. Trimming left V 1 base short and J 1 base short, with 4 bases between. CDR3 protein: CAISELAQETQYF. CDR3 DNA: TGTGCCATCAGTGAGTTGGCCCAAGAGACCCAGTACTTC.

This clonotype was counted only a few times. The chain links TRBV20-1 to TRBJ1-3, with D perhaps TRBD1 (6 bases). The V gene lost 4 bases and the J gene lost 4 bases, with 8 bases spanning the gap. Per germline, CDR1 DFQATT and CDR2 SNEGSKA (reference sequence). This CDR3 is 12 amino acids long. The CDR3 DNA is TGCAGTGCTAACAGGGAAGGAAACACCATATATTTT. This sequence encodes CSANREGNTIYF.

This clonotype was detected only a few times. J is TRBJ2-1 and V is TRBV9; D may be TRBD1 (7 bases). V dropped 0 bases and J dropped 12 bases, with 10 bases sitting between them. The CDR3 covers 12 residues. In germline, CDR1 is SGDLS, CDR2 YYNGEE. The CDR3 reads CASSVGQGGQFF. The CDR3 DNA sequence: TGTGCCAGCAGCGTAGGACAGGGAGGGCAGTTCTTC.

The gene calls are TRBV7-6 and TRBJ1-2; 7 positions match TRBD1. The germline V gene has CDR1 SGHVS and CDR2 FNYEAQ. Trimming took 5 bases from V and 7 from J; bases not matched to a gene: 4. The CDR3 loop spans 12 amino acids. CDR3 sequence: CASSMTGFGYTF. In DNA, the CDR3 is TGTGCCAGCAGCATGACAGGGTTTGGCTACACCTTC. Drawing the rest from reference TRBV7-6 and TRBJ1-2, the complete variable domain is GAGVSQSPRYKVTKRGQDVALRCDPISGHVSLYWYRQALGQGPEFLTYFNYEAQQDKSGLPNDRFSAERPEGSISTLTIQRTEQRDSAMYRCASSMTGFGYTFGSGTRLTVV.

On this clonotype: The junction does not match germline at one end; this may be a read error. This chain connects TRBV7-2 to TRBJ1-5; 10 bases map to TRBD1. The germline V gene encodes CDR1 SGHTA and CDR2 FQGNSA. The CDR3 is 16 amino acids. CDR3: CASSQPGQGFNQPRHF. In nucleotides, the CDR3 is TGTGCCAGCAGCCAACCGGGACAGGGGTTCAATCAGCCCCGGCATTTT.

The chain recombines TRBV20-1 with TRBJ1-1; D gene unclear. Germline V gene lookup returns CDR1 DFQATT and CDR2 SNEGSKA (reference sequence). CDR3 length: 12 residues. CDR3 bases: TGCAGGCCCCACCGGGCAGGCACTGAAGCTTTCTTT. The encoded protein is CRPHRAGTEAFF.

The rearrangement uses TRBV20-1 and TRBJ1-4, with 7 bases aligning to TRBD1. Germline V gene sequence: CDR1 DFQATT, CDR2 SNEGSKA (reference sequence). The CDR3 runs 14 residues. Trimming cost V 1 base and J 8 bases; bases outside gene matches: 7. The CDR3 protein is CSARGDRDGEKLFF. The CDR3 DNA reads TGCAGTGCTAGAGGTGACAGGGACGGGGAAAAACTGTTTTTT.

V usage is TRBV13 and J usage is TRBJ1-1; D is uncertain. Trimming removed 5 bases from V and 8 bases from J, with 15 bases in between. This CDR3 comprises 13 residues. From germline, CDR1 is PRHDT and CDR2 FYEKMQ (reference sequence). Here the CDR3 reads CASSLGRAEEAFF. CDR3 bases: TGTGCCAGCAGCCTCGGTAGGGCAGAGGAAGCTTTCTTT.

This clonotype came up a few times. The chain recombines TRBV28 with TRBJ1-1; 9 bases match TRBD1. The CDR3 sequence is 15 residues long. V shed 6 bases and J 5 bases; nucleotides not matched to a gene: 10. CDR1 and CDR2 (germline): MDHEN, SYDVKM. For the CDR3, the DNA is TGTGCCAGCAGCAAGGACAGGGGAATTCGGACTGAAGCTTTCTTT. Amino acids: CASSKDRGIRTEAFF.

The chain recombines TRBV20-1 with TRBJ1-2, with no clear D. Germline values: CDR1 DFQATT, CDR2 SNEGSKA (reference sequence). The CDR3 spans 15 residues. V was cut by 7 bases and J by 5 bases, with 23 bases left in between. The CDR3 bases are TGCAGTGTTCGGGAGCGGACGCCGGATTATTATGGCTACACCTTC. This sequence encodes CSVRERTPDYYGYTF.

As DNA, the CDR3 is TGCAGTGCCCATCGTACGGTGGGCACAGATACGCAGTATTTT. This sequence encodes CSAHRTVGTDTQYF. The chain combines TRBV20-1 with TRBJ2-3, with unresolved D. Trimming took 6 bases from V and 1 from J, leaving 14 bases between them. Germline values: CDR1 DFQATT, CDR2 SNEGSKA (reference sequence). This CDR3 has 14 amino acids.

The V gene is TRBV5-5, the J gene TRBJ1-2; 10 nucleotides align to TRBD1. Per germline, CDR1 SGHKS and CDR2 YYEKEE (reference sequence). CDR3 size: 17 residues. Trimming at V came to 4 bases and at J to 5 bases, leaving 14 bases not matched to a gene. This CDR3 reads CASSRRGQGSRDYGYTF. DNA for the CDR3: TGTGCCAGCAGCCGGAGGGGACAGGGGTCTCGAGATTATGGCTACACCTTC. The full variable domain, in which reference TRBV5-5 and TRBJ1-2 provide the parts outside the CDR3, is DAGVTQSPTHLIKTRGQQVTLRCSPISGHKSVSWYQQVLGQGPQFIFQYYEKEERGRGNFPDRFSARQFPNYSSELNVNALLLGDSALYLCASSRRGQGSRDYGYTFGSGTRLTVV.

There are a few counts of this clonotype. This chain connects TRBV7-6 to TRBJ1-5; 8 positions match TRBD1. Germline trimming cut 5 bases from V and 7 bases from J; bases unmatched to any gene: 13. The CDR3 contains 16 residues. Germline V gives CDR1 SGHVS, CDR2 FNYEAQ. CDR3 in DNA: TGTGCCAGCAGCCCGGGGCCAGGGGGCATGGGACAGCCCCAGCATTTT. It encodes CASSPGPGGMGQPQHF.

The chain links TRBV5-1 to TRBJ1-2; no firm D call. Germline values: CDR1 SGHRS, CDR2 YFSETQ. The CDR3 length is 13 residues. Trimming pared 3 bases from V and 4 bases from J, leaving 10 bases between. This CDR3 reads CASSSDGTYGYTF. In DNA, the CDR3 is TGCGCCAGCAGCTCGGACGGAACCTATGGCTACACCTTC.

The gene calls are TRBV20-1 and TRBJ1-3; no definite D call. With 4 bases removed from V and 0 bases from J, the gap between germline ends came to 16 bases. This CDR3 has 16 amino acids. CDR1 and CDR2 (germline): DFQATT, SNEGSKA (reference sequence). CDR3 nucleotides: TGCAGTGCTAAACGTGCCTTTACTGGCTCTGGAAACACCATATATTTT. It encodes CSAKRAFTGSGNTIYF.

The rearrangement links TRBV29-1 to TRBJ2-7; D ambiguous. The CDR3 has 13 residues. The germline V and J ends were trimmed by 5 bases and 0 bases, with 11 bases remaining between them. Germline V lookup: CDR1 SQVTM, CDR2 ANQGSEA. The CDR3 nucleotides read TGCAGCGTTTCAGGACCATTCTCCTACGAGCAGTACTTC. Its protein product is CSVSGPFSYEQYF.

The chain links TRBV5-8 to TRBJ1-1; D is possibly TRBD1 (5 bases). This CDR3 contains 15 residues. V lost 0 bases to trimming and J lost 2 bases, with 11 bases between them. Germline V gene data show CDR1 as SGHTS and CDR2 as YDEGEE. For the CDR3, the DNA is TGTGCCAGCAGCTTGGATCCGGGACCAAACACTGAAGCTTTCTTT. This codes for CASSLDPGPNTEAFF.

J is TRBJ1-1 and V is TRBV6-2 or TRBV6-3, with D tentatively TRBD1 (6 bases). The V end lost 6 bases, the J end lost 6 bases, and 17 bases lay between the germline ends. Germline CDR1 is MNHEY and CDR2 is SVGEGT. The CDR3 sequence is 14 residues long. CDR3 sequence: CASRNPPTGSEAFF. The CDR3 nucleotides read TGTGCCAGCAGAAACCCGCCGACAGGTTCTGAAGCTTTCTTT.

CDR3 sequence: CSARDPRRGNIQYF. The CDR3 DNA is TGCAGTGCTAGAGATCCCCGGCGGGGAAACATTCAGTACTTC. The J gene is TRBJ2-4, the V gene TRBV20-1, with D tentatively TRBD2 (6 bases). The CDR3 covers 14 residues. CDR1 and CDR2 (germline): DFQATT, SNEGSKA (reference sequence). Trimming pared 0 bases from V and 6 bases from J, leaving 12 bases between.

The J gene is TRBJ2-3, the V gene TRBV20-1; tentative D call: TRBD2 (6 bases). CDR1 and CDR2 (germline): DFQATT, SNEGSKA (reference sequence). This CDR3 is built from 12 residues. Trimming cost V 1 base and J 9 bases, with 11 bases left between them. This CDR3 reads CSARGFAGTQYF. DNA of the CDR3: TGCAGTGCTAGAGGTTTTGCGGGAACGCAGTATTTT.